The 32 T cell receptor beta chains in this list originate from one sample, sequenced in a study of shared clonotypes between healthy human individuals. Clones were read by immunoSEQ multiplex PCR, and TCRdb kept only the in-frame ones, dropping some. The sample contains roughly 1 million clones, around three quarters of which appear only once. The sample consisted of memory CD4+ T cells from PBMCs. Subset here: CD45RA-negative fraction. These receptors were taken from a man between 18 and 29 years old in good health. Some clones in this sample may be carry-over from other donors' samples.

The chain has TRBV29-1 and TRBJ2-3; a weak D match, TRBD2 (6 bases). The CDR3 totals 14 residues. Germline loops: CDR1 SQVTM, CDR2 ANQGSEA. Trimming stripped 4 bases from V and 4 bases from J, with 15 bases between. CDR3 nucleotide sequence: TGCAGCGTTGCTTGGGTGTCGGGGGCAGATACGCAGTATTTT. Its protein is CSVAWVSGADTQYF.

The genes are TRBV28 and TRBJ1-5; 7 bases map to TRBD1. This CDR3 is built from 15 residues. V was clipped by 2 bases and J by 6 bases; unmatched bases: 7. Per germline, CDR1 MDHEN and CDR2 SYDVKM. In DNA form, the CDR3 reads TGTGCCAGCAGTTTAGCAGGGGGAAGGAGTCAGCCCCAGCATTTT. Translated: CASSLAGGRSQPQHF.

The J gene is TRBJ2-1, the V gene TRBV4-2; possibly TRBD2 for D (6 bases). Germline CDR1 LGHNA, CDR2 YNFKEQ. CDR3 length: 14 residues. Trimming cost V 3 bases and J 15 bases, with 21 bases left between them. CDR3 residues: CASSHEGTPRGTFF. In DNA form, the CDR3 reads TGTGCCAGCAGCCACGAGGGGACTCCCAGAGGTACGTTCTTC.

The genes are TRBV2 and TRBJ1-5; D uncertain. V gave up 3 bases and J gave up 2 bases, with 11 bases separating them. Germline V gene lookup returns CDR1 SNHLY and CDR2 FYNNEI. The CDR3 sequence is 15 residues long. The CDR3 DNA reads TGTGCCAGCAGTGAGCCCAGGCCGGGCAATCAGCCCCAGCATTTT. This encodes CASSEPRPGNQPQHF.

The chain uses TRBV7-3 and TRBJ2-3, with D maybe TRBD2 (6 bases). This CDR3 region has 14 residues. Germline V gene data show CDR1 as SGHTA and CDR2 as FQGTGA. Trimming stripped 5 bases from V and 4 bases from J, with 13 bases between. Here the CDR3 reads CASSRDSPPDTQYF. CDR3 nucleotide sequence: TGTGCCAGCAGCCGGGACTCCCCGCCAGATACGCAGTATTTT. Full variable domain (missing parts from reference TRBV7-3 and TRBJ2-3): GAGVSQTPSNKVTEKGKYVELRCDPISGHTALYWYRQSLGQGPEFLIYFQGTGAADDSGLPNDRFFAVRPEGSVSTLKIQRTERGDSAVYLCASSRDSPPDTQYFGPGTRLTVL.

This chain uses TRBV28 with TRBJ1-3; no definite D call. Per germline, CDR1 MDHEN and CDR2 SYDVKM. CDR3 length: 13 amino acids. Trimming took 8 bases from V and 0 from J, leaving 8 bases between them. This CDR3 reads CASRDSSGNTIYF. The CDR3 DNA reads as TGTGCCAGCCGCGATAGCTCTGGAAACACCATATATTTT.

The CDR3 is CSVGYSYEQYF. CDR3 coding DNA: TGCAGCGTGGGGTATTCCTACGAGCAGTACTTC. This sequence joins TRBV29-1 and TRBJ2-7, with D unclear. V gave up 6 bases and J gave up 1 base, with 7 bases separating them. The CDR3 sequence is 11 residues long. Per the germline V gene, CDR1 is SQVTM and CDR2 is ANQGSEA.

This clone was observed a single time. The genes are TRBV21-1 and TRBJ2-2; the table names TRBD1, a call not compared with the DNA. TRBV21-1 is marked as a pseudogene. This CDR3 is 20 amino acids long. The CDR3 DNA follows: TGTGCCAGCAGCAAAGATGGCAGGGGGAACGAGATCGCGAACACCGGGGAGCTGTTTTTT. It codes for CASSKDGRGNEIANTGELFF.

The V gene is TRBV27, the J gene TRBJ2-7; possibly TRBD1 for D (6 bases). Germline values: CDR1 MNHEY, CDR2 SMNVEV (reference sequence). V lost 4 bases to trimming and J lost 0 bases, with 10 bases between them. CDR3 size: 14 residues. The CDR3 loop reads CASSSGALSYEQYF. The CDR3 DNA reads as TGTGCCAGCAGTTCAGGGGCTCTCTCCTACGAGCAGTACTTC.

The V call is TRBV7-7, the J call TRBJ2-5, with unresolved D. V lost 3 bases, J lost 5 bases, and 10 bases lay in between. This CDR3 comprises 13 residues. Germline lookup yields CDR1 SSHAT and CDR2 FNYEAQ (reference sequence). CDR3 sequence: CASSLEPSETQYF. The CDR3 DNA sequence: TGTGCCAGCAGCTTGGAACCGTCGGAGACCCAGTACTTC.

The chain combines TRBV5-8 with TRBJ1-5, with 8 bases fitting TRBD1. Germline V gives CDR1 SGHTS, CDR2 YDEGEE. The CDR3 has 18 residues. With V trimmed by 4 bases and J by 5 bases, 17 bases remained unmatched. The CDR3 sequence is CASSQGSYGQGMDQPQHF. CDR3 sequence (DNA): TGTGCCAGCAGCCAAGGGTCTTACGGACAGGGTATGGATCAGCCCCAGCATTTT.

V gene TRBV10-3 combines with J gene TRBJ2-7; 9 nucleotides line up with TRBD2. V shed 2 bases, J shed 6 bases, and the junction held 8 bases outside the gene matches. The germline gives CDR1 ENHRY, CDR2 SYGVKD. This CDR3 contains 15 residues. CDR3: CAISEASGIVGEQYF. The CDR3 bases are TGTGCCATCAGTGAGGCTAGCGGGATTGTGGGCGAGCAGTACTTC.

The V gene is TRBV4-2, the J gene TRBJ2-6; a weak D match, TRBD2 (5 bases). In germline, CDR1 is LGHNA, CDR2 YNFKEQ. V was pared by 0 bases and J by 0 bases, with 12 bases between. CDR3 length: 18 amino acids. CDR3 sequence (DNA): TGTGCCAGCAGCCAAGAGGGAGAGCGGCTCTCTGGGGCCAACGTCCTGACTTTC. Its translation: CASSQEGERLSGANVLTF.

The chain recombines TRBV5-1 with TRBJ2-6; D is unresolved. This CDR3 spans 14 amino acids. Germline V gives CDR1 SGHRS, CDR2 YFSETQ. Trimming stripped 4 bases from V and 0 bases from J, with 5 bases between. CDR3 nucleotides: TGCGCCAGCAGCCCCGCCTCTGGGGCCAACGTCCTGACTTTC. Translating it yields CASSPASGANVLTF.

V usage is TRBV28 and J usage is TRBJ2-1; 11 nucleotides align to TRBD2. In germline, CDR1 is MDHEN, CDR2 SYDVKM. The CDR3 runs 15 residues. Trimming cost V 5 bases and J 7 bases; bases outside gene matches: 7. In DNA form, the CDR3 reads TGTGCCAGCAGTCACTTAGCGGGAGGGGGAAATGAGCAGTTCTTC. Encoded protein: CASSHLAGGGNEQFF.

The rearrangement uses TRBV5-1 and TRBJ1-4; D not certain. The germline gives CDR1 SGHRS, CDR2 YFSETQ. CDR3 size: 15 residues. Trimming cost V 0 bases and J 8 bases, with 14 bases left between them. CDR3 amino acids: CASSLAGQNWEKLFF. In DNA, the CDR3 is TGCGCCAGCAGCTTGGCCGGCCAGAATTGGGAAAAACTGTTTTTT.

This chain joins TRBV9 and TRBJ2-7; TRBD2 agrees at 7 bases. Per germline, CDR1 SGDLS and CDR2 YYNGEE. The CDR3 extends over 15 amino acids. After removal of 1 base from V and 2 bases from J, the junction contained 6 bases not matched to a gene. Here the CDR3 reads CASSVFAAGTYEQYF. The CDR3 DNA is TGTGCCAGCAGCGTATTCGCAGCGGGAACCTACGAGCAGTACTTC.

As for this clone: Other DNA sequences from this sample encode an identical CDR3 as well. V gene TRBV7-3 combines with J gene TRBJ2-1; TRBD2 matches 9 bases. V shed 2 bases, J shed 4 bases, and the junction held 3 bases outside the gene matches. This CDR3 spans 15 amino acids. Germline CDR1 SGHTA, CDR2 FQGTGA. The CDR3 DNA sequence: TGTGCCAGCAGCTTAGGTCTAGCGGGGTACAATGAGCAGTTCTTC. This gives the protein CASSLGLAGYNEQFF.

This chain connects TRBV7-8 to TRBJ1-1, with a tentative D call TRBD1 (5 bases). V was clipped by 5 bases and J by 4 bases, with 11 bases between them. Germline V lookup: CDR1 SGHVS, CDR2 FQNEAQ. The CDR3 sequence is 13 residues long. The CDR3 DNA sequence: TGTGCCAGCAGCGGAGGGGAGCGCACTGAAGCTTTCTTT. As protein: CASSGGERTEAFF.

This clone was detected once. CDR3 sequence reads: CASSPGLTAYEQYF. The CDR3 DNA reads TGTGCCAGCAGTCCGGGACTGACAGCCTACGAGCAGTACTTC. The V call is TRBV2, the J call TRBJ2-7, with a weak D call TRBD2 (6 bases). The CDR3 is made up of 14 amino acids. Germline V gives CDR1 SNHLY, CDR2 FYNNEI. Between the trimmed V and J ends, which lost 5 bases and 2 bases, there was a span of 13 bases.

The V and J genes are TRBV5-1 and TRBJ2-3; 7 bases fit TRBD2. The CDR3 spans 17 residues. Looked up from germline, CDR1 is SGHRS and CDR2 is YFSETQ. V lost 3 bases and J lost 0; bases outside the gene matches: 10. The CDR3 spells CASSSLPSGTSTDTQYF. In DNA, the CDR3 is TGCGCCAGCAGCTCGCTTCCTAGCGGTACTAGCACAGATACGCAGTATTTT.

The V and J genes are TRBV5-1 and TRBJ1-2, with D unresolved. The germline V gene has CDR1 SGHRS and CDR2 YFSETQ. The CDR3 runs 12 residues. V shed 2 bases and J shed 5 bases, with 7 bases lying between them. CDR3 DNA sequence: TGCGCCAGCAGCTTTGGTACTTATGGCTACACCTTC. Translating it yields CASSFGTYGYTF.

The genes are TRBV7-3 and TRBJ2-3; D perhaps matches TRBD2 (5 bases). Germline-derived CDR1 and CDR2 are SGHTA and FQGTGA. The CDR3 has 14 residues. Between the trimmed V and J ends, which lost 5 bases and 5 bases, there was a span of 14 bases. The CDR3 sequence is CASSANRGGDTQYF. The CDR3 coding sequence is TGTGCCAGCAGCGCCAATCGGGGTGGAGATACGCAGTATTTT.

The chain uses TRBV10-1 and TRBJ1-3; D is undetermined. CDR3 length equals 16 residues. The germline V gene encodes CDR1 WNHNN and CDR2 SYGVQD (reference sequence). Trimming removed 9 bases at V and 0 bases at J, with 18 bases between. As DNA, the CDR3 is TGCGCCAGGGCCGTCGAGCCCAAAAGCTCTGGAAACACCATATATTTT. Translating gives CARAVEPKSSGNTIYF.

Points on this clone: Other DNA sequences in the sample encode the same CDR3. Here the CDR3 reads CASSFRGEETQYF. CDR3 nucleotide sequence: TGTGCCAGCAGCTTTAGGGGGGAGGAGACCCAGTACTTC. This sequence joins TRBV5-4 and TRBJ2-5; D tentatively reads TRBD1 or TRBD2 (6 bases each). Between the trimmed V and J ends, which lost 2 bases and 5 bases, there was a span of 10 bases. In germline, CDR1 is SGHNT, CDR2 YYREEE (reference sequence). This CDR3 comprises 13 residues.

V and J are TRBV18 and TRBJ2-5; 7 nucleotides agree with TRBD1. The CDR3 runs to 14 residues. The junction had 2 bases not matched to a gene; V was cut back by 2 bases and J by 2 bases. Germline assignment: CDR1 KGHSH and CDR2 LQKENI. The CDR3, as DNA: TGTGCCAGCTCACCAGTACAGGGGCAAGAGACCCAGTACTTC. Protein: CASSPVQGQETQYF.

This chain uses TRBV2 with TRBJ1-2; TRBD1 matches 7 bases. Germline lookup yields CDR1 SNHLY and CDR2 FYNNEI. The CDR3 runs 14 residues. V gave up 6 bases and J gave up 5 bases; unmatched junction bases: 9. The CDR3 loop is CASSPSQGGYGYTF. The CDR3 DNA sequence: TGTGCCAGCAGCCCAAGTCAGGGGGGGTATGGCTACACCTTC.

The chain has TRBV5-1 and TRBJ2-1; a weak D match, TRBD2 (5 bases). This CDR3 has 13 residues. V dropped 4 bases and J dropped 8 bases, with 13 bases sitting between them. CDR1 SGHRS and CDR2 YFSETQ come from the germline V gene. The CDR3 is CASSRGPGDEQFF. The CDR3 nucleotides are TGCGCCAGCAGCCGAGGGCCGGGCGATGAGCAGTTCTTC.

This chain links TRBV5-4 with TRBJ2-3, with 8 bases identical to TRBD2. J lost 1 base, V lost 0 bases, and 4 bases had no gene match. From germline, CDR1 is SGHNT and CDR2 YYREEE (reference sequence). The length of the CDR3 is 16 residues. The CDR3 reads CASSLDWRGGTDTQYF. CDR3 nucleotide sequence: TGTGCCAGCAGCTTGGATTGGCGGGGGGGCACAGATACGCAGTATTTT.

This chain joins TRBV18 and TRBJ1-1, with D possibly TRBD1 on 6 matching bases. CDR3 length: 14 residues. CDR1 and CDR2 (germline): KGHSH, LQKENI. Deletions cut 2 bases from V and 3 bases from J, with 10 bases between. This CDR3 is CASSPGGLDTEAFF. The DNA of the CDR3 is TGTGCCAGCTCACCAGGGGGGCTCGACACTGAAGCTTTCTTT.

The chain is built from TRBV6-1 and TRBJ2-3; D is uncertain. CDR1 MNHNS and CDR2 SASEGT come from the germline V gene. There are 11 residues in the CDR3. V shed 3 bases and J shed 7 bases, with 5 bases lying between them. The CDR3 DNA is TGTGCCAGCAGTGAGGTTTATACGCAGTATTTT. Protein: CASSEVYTQYF.

The chain combines TRBV4-3 with TRBJ2-5, with D possibly TRBD1 on 6 matching bases. V was trimmed by 0 bases and J by 2 bases, leaving 13 bases between them. The CDR3 totals 16 residues. Germline assignment: CDR1 LGHNA and CDR2 YSLEER. Written as DNA, the CDR3 is TGCGCCAGCAGCCAAGATGGACGGGACACGCAAGAGACCCAGTACTTC. This codes for CASSQDGRDTQETQYF.